The clone carrying this T cell receptor beta chain was seen at least ten times. Its antigen is undetermined. Each TCR beta library was made by quantitative 5'-RACE that incorporated molecular barcodes. Each CDR3 protein gets one entry after TCRdb re-called the 5' RACE reads with MiXCR. The sample consists of more than 650,000 distinct CDR3 sequences, 12% of them appearing once. This CDR3 is 18 amino acids long. The V gene's germline CDR1 is ENHRY and CDR2 SYGVKD. Trimming removed 1 base from V and 1 base from J, with 20 bases in between. The data were obtained in a study of CD8 T cells in ankylosing spondylitis. Points from the study as a whole: Disease-linked clones reportedly concentrated significantly in matched ankylosing spondylitis synovial fluid. Among TCR beta sequences, a motif of roughly 8 highly homologous variants appeared characteristic of ankylosing spondylitis blood. There were earlier reports of some motif variants in reactive arthritis synovial fluid and blood.

The J gene is TRBJ2-7, the V gene TRBV10-3; D remains ambiguous. The source of this sequence is a male donor with ankylosing spondylitis. What was sequenced was blood, either unsorted or a sorted T cell fraction (not recorded which). Here the CDR3 reads CAISEWSSLDRSSYEQYF. CDR3 in DNA: TGTGCCATCAGTGAGTGGTCCTCGTTGGATAGATCTTCCTACGAGCAGTACTTC.